This T cell receptor (beta chain) stems from a study of tumor and adjacent non-tumor tissue in lung cancer. On this clonotype itself: A junction end diverges from the germline sequence, so it may reflect a read error.

TCRbeta libraries were built with three rounds of nested PCR, modified from ARM-PCR. TCRdb reprocessed the multiplex PCR reads with MiXCR, giving one entry per CDR3 protein. Seen here are 70,000 to 90,000 distinct CDR3 sequences, over 70% observed once, and the top ten hold roughly 12%. RNA was extracted from bulk tissue without any cell sorting. This CDR3 is built from 12 residues. The germline CDR1 and CDR2 sequences are MNHNS and SASEGT. This sequence was found in a woman in her forties or fifties with non-small cell lung cancer. The sequencing input was lung tumor tissue. The gene calls are TRBV6-1 and TRBJ2-1; D is unclear. CDR3 DNA sequence: TGTACCAGCAGTACGTATGGGTATGAGCATTTCTTC. Protein sequence: CTSSTYGYEHFF.